The 8 T cell receptor beta chains below come from one sample, sequenced in a study of T cells in Graves' hyperthyroidism and ophthalmopathy. The TCR beta CDR3 regions underwent amplification using RNA transcripts as the source. The study used the HTBI primer set for a first-round RT-PCR of the TCR CDR3. Via MiXCR, TCRdb re-called the multiplex PCR reads, giving one row per CDR3 protein. The sample has about 350,000 distinct CDR3 sequences; over 11% are singletons. Input material: blood. These receptors all stem from a woman aged 30 to 39 with Graves' hyperthyroidism.

The CDR3 loop reads CASSTDRGLTYEQYF. The CDR3 DNA is TGTGCCAGCAGCACCGACAGGGGACTGACCTACGAGCAGTACTTC. V gene TRBV7-9 combines with J gene TRBJ2-7, with 8 bases that match TRBD1. The ends lost 5 bases at V and 2 bases at J; junction bases unmatched: 8. Germline CDR1 is SEHNR and CDR2 is FQNEAQ (reference sequence). The CDR3 has 15 amino acids.

This clonotype turned up a few times. The gene calls are TRBV15 and TRBJ2-2, with D hard to call. Trimming pared 9 bases from V and 3 bases from J, leaving 8 bases between. The CDR3 loop spans 12 amino acids. In germline, CDR1 is LNHNV, CDR2 YYDKDF (reference sequence). This CDR3 is CATKEDTGELFF. CDR3 nucleotides: TGTGCCACAAAAGAGGACACCGGGGAGCTGTTTTTT.

The chain carries TRBV20-1 and TRBJ2-7; 10 bases are a match to TRBD1. This CDR3 region has 14 residues. V was pared by 6 bases and J by 5 bases, with 10 bases of the junction left unmatched. CDR1 and CDR2 (germline): DFQATT, SNEGSKA (reference sequence). In nucleotides, the CDR3 is TGCAGTGCCGATGGACAGGGGGGTTTACACGAGCAGTACTTC. Translating it yields CSADGQGGLHEQYF.

V usage is TRBV13 and J usage is TRBJ2-1; D is unresolved. V was pared by 5 bases and J by 2 bases, with 10 bases between. Per the germline V gene, CDR1 is PRHDT and CDR2 is FYEKMQ (reference sequence). The CDR3 is 14 amino acids. This CDR3 reads CASSKRVAYNEQFF. CDR3 DNA: TGTGCCAGCAGCAAAAGGGTAGCCTACAATGAGCAGTTCTTC. Full variable domain (rest looked up from reference TRBV13 and TRBJ2-1): AAGVIQSPRHLIKEKRETATLKCYPIPRHDTVYWYQQGPGQDPQFLISFYEKMQSDKGSIPDRFSAQQFSDYHSELNMSSLELGDSALYFCASSKRVAYNEQFFGPGTRLTVL.

With regard to this clonotype: A read error may explain this, as a much larger clone is one base away. The chain combines TRBV7-6 with TRBJ1-1; possibly TRBD1 for D (5 bases). Germline lookup yields CDR1 SGHVS and CDR2 FNYEAQ. The CDR3 loop spans 15 amino acids. CDR3 residues: CASSQGSPMNTGAFF. The CDR3 DNA reads as TGTGCCAGCAGTCAGGGTAGCCCGATGAACACTGGAGCTTTCTTT.

This clonotype has at least ten counts. The chain couples TRBV13 to TRBJ2-7; D uncertain. The V gene's germline CDR1 is PRHDT and CDR2 FYEKMQ (reference sequence). The CDR3 totals 16 residues. V gave up 0 bases and J gave up 2 bases, with 14 bases separating them. CDR3 region: CASSLGDGSSPYEQYF. In DNA, the CDR3 is TGTGCCAGCAGCTTAGGTGATGGTTCGAGTCCCTACGAGCAGTACTTC.

In this sample, this clonotype turned up many times. This chain uses TRBV27 with TRBJ2-7; possibly TRBD2 for D (5 bases). V lost 0 bases, J lost 6 bases, and 15 bases lay in between. The CDR3 spans 15 residues. Germline lookup yields CDR1 MNHEY and CDR2 SMNVEV (reference sequence). In nucleotides, the CDR3 is TGTGCCAGCAGTTTATCCTCGACGCCGGGGAGCGAGCAGTACTTC. Its translation is CASSLSSTPGSEQYF.

There are a few counts of this clonotype. This chain uses TRBV28 with TRBJ2-5, with D possibly TRBD1 on 5 matching bases. Germline-derived CDR1 and CDR2 are MDHEN and SYDVKM. V was cut by 3 bases and J by 4 bases, with 12 bases left in between. CDR3 length: 14 residues. This chain's CDR3 is CASSFSAGLETQYF. CDR3 nucleotides: TGTGCCAGCAGTTTCTCGGCAGGGTTAGAGACCCAGTACTTC.